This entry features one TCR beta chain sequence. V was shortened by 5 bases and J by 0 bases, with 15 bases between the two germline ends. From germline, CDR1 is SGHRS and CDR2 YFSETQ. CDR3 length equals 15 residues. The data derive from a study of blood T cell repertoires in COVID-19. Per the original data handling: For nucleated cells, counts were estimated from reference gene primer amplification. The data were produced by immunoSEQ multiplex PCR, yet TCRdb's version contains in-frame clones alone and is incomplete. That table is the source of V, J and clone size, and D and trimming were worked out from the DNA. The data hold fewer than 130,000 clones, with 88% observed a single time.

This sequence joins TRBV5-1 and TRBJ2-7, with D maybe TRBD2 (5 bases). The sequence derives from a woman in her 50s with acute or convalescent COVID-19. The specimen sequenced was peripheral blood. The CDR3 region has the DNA TGCGCCAGCAGAGCAGAACTAGTTCCCTCCTACGAGCAGTACTTC. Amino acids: CASRAELVPSYEQYF.